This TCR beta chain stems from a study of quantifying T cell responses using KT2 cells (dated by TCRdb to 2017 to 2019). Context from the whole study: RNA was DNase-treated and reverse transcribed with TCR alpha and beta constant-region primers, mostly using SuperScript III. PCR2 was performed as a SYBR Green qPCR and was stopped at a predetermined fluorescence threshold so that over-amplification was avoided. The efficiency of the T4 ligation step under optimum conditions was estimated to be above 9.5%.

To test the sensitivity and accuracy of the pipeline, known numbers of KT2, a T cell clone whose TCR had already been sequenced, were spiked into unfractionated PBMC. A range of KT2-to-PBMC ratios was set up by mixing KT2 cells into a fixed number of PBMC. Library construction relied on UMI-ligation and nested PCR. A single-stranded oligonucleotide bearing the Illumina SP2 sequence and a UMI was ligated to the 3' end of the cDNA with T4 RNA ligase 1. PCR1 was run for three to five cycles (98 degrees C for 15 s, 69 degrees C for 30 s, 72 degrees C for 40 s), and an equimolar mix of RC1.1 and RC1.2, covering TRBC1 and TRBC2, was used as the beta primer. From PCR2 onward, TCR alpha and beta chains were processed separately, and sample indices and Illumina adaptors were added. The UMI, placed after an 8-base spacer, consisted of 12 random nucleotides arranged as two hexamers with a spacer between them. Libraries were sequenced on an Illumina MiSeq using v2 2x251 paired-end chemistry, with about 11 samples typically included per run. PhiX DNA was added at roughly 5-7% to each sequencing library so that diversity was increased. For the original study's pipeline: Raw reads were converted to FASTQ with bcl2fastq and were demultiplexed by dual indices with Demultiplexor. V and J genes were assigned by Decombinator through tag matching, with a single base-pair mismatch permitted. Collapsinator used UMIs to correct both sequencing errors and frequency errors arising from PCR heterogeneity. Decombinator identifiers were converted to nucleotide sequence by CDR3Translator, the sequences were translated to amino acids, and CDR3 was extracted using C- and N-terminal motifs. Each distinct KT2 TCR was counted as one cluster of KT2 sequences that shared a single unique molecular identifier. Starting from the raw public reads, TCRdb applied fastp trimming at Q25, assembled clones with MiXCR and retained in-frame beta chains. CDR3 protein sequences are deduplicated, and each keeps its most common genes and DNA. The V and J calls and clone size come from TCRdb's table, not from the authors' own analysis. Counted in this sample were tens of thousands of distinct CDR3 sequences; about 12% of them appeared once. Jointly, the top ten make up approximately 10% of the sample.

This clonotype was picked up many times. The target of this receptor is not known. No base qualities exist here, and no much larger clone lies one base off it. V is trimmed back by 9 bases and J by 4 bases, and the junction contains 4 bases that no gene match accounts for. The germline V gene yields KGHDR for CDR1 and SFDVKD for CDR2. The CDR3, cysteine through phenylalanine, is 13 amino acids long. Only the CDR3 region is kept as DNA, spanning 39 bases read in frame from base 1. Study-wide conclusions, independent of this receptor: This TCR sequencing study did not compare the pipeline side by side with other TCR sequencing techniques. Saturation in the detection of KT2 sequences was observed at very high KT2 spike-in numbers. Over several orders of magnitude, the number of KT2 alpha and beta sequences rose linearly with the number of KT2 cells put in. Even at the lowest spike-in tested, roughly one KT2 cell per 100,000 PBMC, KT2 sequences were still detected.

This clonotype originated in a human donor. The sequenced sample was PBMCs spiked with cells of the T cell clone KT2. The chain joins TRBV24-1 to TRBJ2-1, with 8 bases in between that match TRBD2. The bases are TGTGCCACCCAGCTAGCGGGTTACAATGAGCAGTTCTTC. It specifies CATQLAGYNEQFF.